The clone carrying this T cell receptor beta chain was observed a few times. This record belongs to a study of T-cell reconstitution after alpha-beta-depleted transplantation in children. Preparation of the TCRbeta library used unique molecular identifiers. TCRdb processed the PCR reads anew with MiXCR; each CDR3 protein has one entry. The table records hundreds of thousands of distinct CDR3 sequences, roughly 17% of them present only once. The CDR3 consists of 13 residues. CDR1 is MNHEY, CDR2 SVGEGT, per germline. V shed 4 bases and J shed 8 bases, with 12 bases lying between them. The sequencing here drew on PBMCs from the stem cell graft donor, taken from the stem cell graft. This sequence joins TRBV6-2 or TRBV6-3 and TRBJ2-1; perhaps TRBD2 as D (6 bases). This TCR was sampled from a human donor who donated a stem cell graft to a child with acute myeloid leukemia. The CDR3 DNA reads as TGTGCCAGCAGTTCGGGGACTGGAGATGAGCAGTTCTTC. Translation: CASSSGTGDEQFF.